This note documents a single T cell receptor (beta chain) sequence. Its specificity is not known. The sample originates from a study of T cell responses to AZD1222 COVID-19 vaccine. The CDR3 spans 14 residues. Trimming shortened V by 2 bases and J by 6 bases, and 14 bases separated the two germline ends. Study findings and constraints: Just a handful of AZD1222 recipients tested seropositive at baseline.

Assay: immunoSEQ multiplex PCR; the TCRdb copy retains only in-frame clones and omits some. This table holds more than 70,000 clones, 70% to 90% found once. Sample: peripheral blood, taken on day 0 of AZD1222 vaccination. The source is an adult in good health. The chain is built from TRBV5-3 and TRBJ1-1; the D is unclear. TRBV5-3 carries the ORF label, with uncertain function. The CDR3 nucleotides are TGTGCCAGAAGCTTCCCCTTTGGGATGGCTGAAGCTTTCTTT. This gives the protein CARSFPFGMAEAFF.